This T cell receptor beta chain is from a study of cytotoxic CD8 clonotypes in ibrutinib-treated CLL. Across the study: Enrolment comprised around twelve relapsed/refractory and more than 14 treatment-naive patients; fewer than 18 were IGHV unmutated. Response samples were obtained once patients had received a median roughly 11 months of treatment, range 6 to 36.

The protocol was immunoSEQ multiplex PCR, while the TCRdb copy is restricted to in-frame clones and leaves out a portion. The sample lists approximately 340,000 clones; 67% were seen once. This clone was detected once. Trimming cost V 5 bases and J 3 bases, with 5 bases left between them. CDR3 length equals 11 residues. Germline V gene sequence: CDR1 LNHDA, CDR2 SQIVND (reference sequence). The chain has TRBV19 and TRBJ2-7, with D uncertain. The clonotype was recovered from a human donor with chronic lymphocytic leukemia. The starting material was PBMCs, obtained after 36 months of ibrutinib treatment. CDR3 sequence (DNA): TGTGCCAGTAGTCTCGGCTACGAGCAGTACTTC. It is translated as CASSLGYEQYF.